These 26 T cell receptor beta chains originate from one sample sequenced in a study of shared clonotypes between healthy human individuals. Produced via immunoSEQ multiplex PCR; TCRdb's table is partial and in-frame only. Of a few million clones in the sample, over 90% were seen once. What was sequenced was naive CD4+ T cells from PBMCs. The sample's subset: CD45RA+ positively selected. These receptors originate from a man aged 18 to 29 in good health. Some clones in this sample may be carry-over from other donors' samples.

This chain joins TRBV4-1 and TRBJ2-7; 10 bases fit TRBD1. The CDR3 length is 14 residues. Germline loops: CDR1 MGHRA, CDR2 YSYEKL. Trimming cost V 4 bases and J 5 bases; bases outside gene matches: 5. The CDR3 sequence: CASSRPGQGHEQYF. Here the CDR3 DNA reads TGCGCCAGCAGCCGCCCGGGACAGGGGCACGAGCAGTACTTC.

The chain joins TRBV7-3 to TRBJ2-1, with a possible D match to TRBD1 (6 bases). Germline assignment: CDR1 SGHTA and CDR2 FQGTGA. This CDR3 contains 13 residues. V was pared by 5 bases and J by 15 bases, with 20 bases between. The DNA for the CDR3 is TGTGCCAGCAGCCGCAACAGGGATGGGGTTCCGTTCTTC. It translates to CASSRNRDGVPFF.

This clone was counted only a few times. Other DNA variants within this sample encode the same CDR3. The chain is built from TRBV7-3 and TRBJ1-1, with D hard to call. V dropped 2 bases and J dropped 1 base, with 5 bases sitting between them. In germline, CDR1 is SGHTA, CDR2 FQGTGA. The CDR3 is 13 residues long. CDR3 bases: TGTGCCAGCAGCTTACAGGCGAACACTGAAGCTTTCTTT. Translated: CASSLQANTEAFF.

The chain has TRBV27 and TRBJ1-1; TRBD1 is a possible D gene (6 bases). The CDR3 is 15 amino acids. Trimming removed 7 bases at V and 3 bases at J, with 18 bases between. In germline, CDR1 is MNHEY, CDR2 SMNVEV (reference sequence). The DNA for the CDR3 is TGTGCCAGCAACCGAAACAGGGTTTCGGACACTGAAGCTTTCTTT. Protein product: CASNRNRVSDTEAFF.

The J gene is TRBJ1-2, the V gene TRBV14, with TRBD1 matching 7 bases. Germline loops: CDR1 SGHDN, CDR2 FVKESK. The trim removed 5 bases at V and 3 bases at J, leaving 3 bases unmatched. The CDR3 is 13 amino acids. CDR3 nucleotide sequence: TGTGCCAGCAGCTCCCAGGGGGACTATGGCTACACCTTC. It yields the protein CASSSQGDYGYTF. Looking up the rest from reference TRBV14 and TRBJ1-2 gives the full variable domain: EAGVTQFPSHSVIEKGQTVTLRCDPISGHDNLYWYRRVMGKEIKFLLHFVKESKQDESGMPNNRFLAERTGGTYSTLKVQPAELEDSGVYFCASSSQGDYGYTFGSGTRLTVV.

The chain is built from TRBV27 and TRBJ2-7; 9 nucleotides align to TRBD2. The length of the CDR3 is 15 residues. V gave up 0 bases and J gave up 4 bases; unmatched junction bases: 4. Per germline, CDR1 MNHEY and CDR2 SMNVEV (reference sequence). CDR3 amino acids: CASSLSLSGSYEQYF. CDR3 nucleotides: TGTGCCAGCAGTTTATCGCTTAGCGGGAGTTACGAGCAGTACTTC.

Concerning this clone itself: Other nucleotide sequences from this sample produce the same CDR3. This chain connects TRBV7-2 to TRBJ2-7; no clear D gene. Germline CDR1 reads SGHTA; CDR2 reads FQGNSA. This CDR3 spans 12 amino acids. The V end lost 2 bases, the J end lost 3 bases, and 5 bases lay between the germline ends. The CDR3 DNA reads TGTGCCAGCAGCTTAAGGAGCTACGAGCAGTACTTC. Translated, it gives CASSLRSYEQYF.

In regard to this clone: The same CDR3 is also encoded by other DNA sequences in this sample. Here the CDR3 reads CASRPGTGVYEQYF. The CDR3 coding sequence is TGTGCCAGCAGGCCAGGGACAGGGGTCTACGAGCAGTACTTC. This chain uses TRBV6-1 with TRBJ2-7; the match to TRBD1 covers 10 bases. The CDR3 is made up of 14 amino acids. CDR1 and CDR2 from the germline V gene are MNHNS and SASEGT. V lost 6 bases to trimming and J lost 3 bases; unmatched junction nucleotides: 5.

The V call is TRBV5-4, the J call TRBJ2-1, with a tentative D call TRBD2 (6 bases). This CDR3 region has 15 residues. V lost 4 bases and J 1 base, leaving 12 bases between the germline ends. CDR1 is SGHNT and CDR2 is YYREEE in the germline V gene (reference sequence). CDR3: CASSTGTPSYNEQFF. The CDR3, as DNA: TGTGCCAGCAGCACGGGGACTCCTTCCTACAATGAGCAGTTCTTC.

The chain links TRBV28 to TRBJ1-5; TRBD1 matches 8 bases. CDR1 MDHEN and CDR2 SYDVKM come from the germline V gene. V was clipped by 4 bases and J by 4 bases; unmatched bases: 24. This CDR3 is 21 amino acids long. In DNA form, the CDR3 reads TGTGCCAGCAGTTCGATTAACAGGGGGTCGGTCGGGTATGGACGTAATCAGCCCCAGCATTTT. Residues: CASSSINRGSVGYGRNQPQHF.

On this clone itself: Other DNA sequences within the sample encode an identical CDR3. CDR3 coding DNA: TGCGCCAGCAGCTTGGATGTGGGCAATGAGCAGTTCTTC. This translates into CASSLDVGNEQFF. The V call is TRBV5-1, the J call TRBJ2-1; D not certain. V lost 0 bases to trimming and J lost 6 bases, with 7 bases between them. Germline CDR1 SGHRS, CDR2 YFSETQ. This CDR3 is 13 amino acids long.

The gene calls are TRBV18 and TRBJ1-1; possible D gene TRBD1, 5 bases. CDR3 length equals 15 residues. The germline CDR1 and CDR2 sequences are KGHSH and LQKENI. The ends were cut back, 1 base at V and 1 base at J, with 10 bases in the middle. In DNA form, the CDR3 reads TGTGCCAGCTCACCACGGGGACCGCAGAACACTGAAGCTTTCTTT. Protein: CASSPRGPQNTEAFF.

The chain links TRBV28 to TRBJ2-7; no firm D call. The germline gives CDR1 MDHEN, CDR2 SYDVKM. Trimming stripped 8 bases from V and 2 bases from J, with 19 bases between. The CDR3 contains 15 residues. The CDR3 loop is CASGRVADRPYEQYF. As DNA, the CDR3 is TGTGCCAGCGGCCGAGTGGCAGATAGACCCTACGAGCAGTACTTC.

CDR3 bases: TGTGCCAGCTCACCACTAGAGTTCAGTGAGCAGTTCTTC. As protein: CASSPLEFSEQFF. V and J are TRBV18 and TRBJ2-1; D is unclear. Germline lookup yields CDR1 KGHSH and CDR2 LQKENI. V lost 1 base and J lost 9, with 10 bases in between. CDR3 length: 13 amino acids.

In the case of this clone: Distinct nucleotide sequences in the sample also encode this CDR3. The chain is built from TRBV18 and TRBJ2-7; tentative D call: TRBD1 (5 bases). The V end lost 2 bases, the J end lost 1 base, and 6 bases lay between the germline ends. This CDR3 contains 13 residues. Germline lookup yields CDR1 KGHSH and CDR2 LQKENI. The CDR3 region is CASSPGASYEQYF. The CDR3 DNA reads TGTGCCAGCTCACCAGGGGCGTCCTACGAGCAGTACTTC.

The gene calls are TRBV7-2 and TRBJ1-3; 8 nucleotides match TRBD1. Germline V gene sequence: CDR1 SGHTA, CDR2 FQGNSA. Germline trimming cut 5 bases from V and 3 bases from J; bases unmatched to any gene: 3. The CDR3 runs 14 residues. CDR3 in DNA: TGTGCCAGCAGCACTGGGACAGGTGGAAACACCATATATTTT. Protein product: CASSTGTGGNTIYF.

The CDR3 region is CASSAEVEAIPSSYEQYF. DNA of the CDR3: TGTGCCAGCAGTGCTGAGGTGGAGGCGATCCCGAGCTCCTACGAGCAGTACTTC. The chain has TRBV5-4 and TRBJ2-7; D possibly corresponds to TRBD2 (5 bases). This CDR3 is built from 18 residues. Germline CDR1 and CDR2: SGHNT and YYREEE (reference sequence). V lost 5 bases and J 0 bases, leaving 24 bases between the germline ends.

This clone appeared once. The rearrangement joins TRBV20-1 to TRBJ2-7; a possible D gene is TRBD1 (5 bases). The CDR3 covers 11 residues. The germline V and J ends were trimmed by 7 bases and 3 bases, with 10 bases remaining between them. Germline lookup yields CDR1 DFQATT and CDR2 SNEGSKA (reference sequence). CDR3 nucleotides: TGCAGTGGAAGACAGATCTACGAGCAGTACTTC. It is translated as CSGRQIYEQYF.

This chain links TRBV9 with TRBJ2-7; 7 bases map to TRBD2. This CDR3 is built from 15 residues. The trim removed 2 bases at V and 2 bases at J, leaving 7 bases unmatched. Germline V gives CDR1 SGDLS, CDR2 YYNGEE. CDR3 nucleotide sequence: TGTGCCAGCAGCGTTTCGACTAGCTTTCCCTACGAGCAGTACTTC. Protein sequence: CASSVSTSFPYEQYF.

The chain recombines TRBV14 with TRBJ2-1; unclear D gene. Germline-derived CDR1 and CDR2 are SGHDN and FVKESK. V gave up 2 bases and J gave up 7 bases, with 12 bases separating them. The CDR3 is made up of 14 amino acids. DNA of the CDR3: TGTGCCAGCAGCCAATCGAAGTATTGGAATGAGCAGTTCTTC. This translates into CASSQSKYWNEQFF. The full variable domain, with the rest looked up from reference TRBV14 and TRBJ2-1, is EAGVTQFPSHSVIEKGQTVTLRCDPISGHDNLYWYRRVMGKEIKFLLHFVKESKQDESGMPNNRFLAERTGGTYSTLKVQPAELEDSGVYFCASSQSKYWNEQFFGPGTRLTVL.

The sample holds one count of this clone. The chain combines TRBV5-4 with TRBJ2-3, with D perhaps assigned TRBD1 or TRBD2 (5 bases each). Trimming pared 0 bases from V and 1 base from J, leaving 12 bases between. CDR3 length: 16 amino acids. Germline V gene data show CDR1 as SGHNT and CDR2 as YYREEE (reference sequence). CDR3 coding DNA: TGTGCCAGCAGCTTGGGGGGCCGGGGTCGCACAGATACGCAGTATTTT. Its protein is CASSLGGRGRTDTQYF.

The CDR3 nucleotides read TGTGCCAGCAGCCCACGTGGGCCGAGCTCCTACGAGCAGTACTTC. As protein: CASSPRGPSSYEQYF. This rearrangement joins TRBV9 to TRBJ2-7; D unresolved. Germline CDR1 and CDR2: SGDLS and YYNGEE. V was shortened by 4 bases and J by 0 bases, with 14 bases between the two germline ends. This CDR3 is built from 15 residues.

Points on this clone: Additional DNA sequences in this sample encode the identical CDR3. The gene calls are TRBV5-1 and TRBJ2-3; D gene ambiguous. This CDR3 is built from 14 residues. CDR1 and CDR2 from the germline V gene are SGHRS and YFSETQ. V was cut by 2 bases and J by 0 bases, with 7 bases left in between. The DNA for the CDR3 is TGCGCCAGCAGCTTAGCGCTAAGCACAGATACGCAGTATTTT. This codes for CASSLALSTDTQYF.

This chain links TRBV7-9 with TRBJ1-2, with D perhaps TRBD1 (5 bases). The CDR3 is 11 amino acids. Deletions cut 10 bases from V and 7 bases from J, with 13 bases between. In germline, CDR1 is SEHNR, CDR2 FQNEAQ (reference sequence). The CDR3 coding sequence is TGTGCCATCCCGACGGGGGGTGGCTACACCTTC. Amino acids: CAIPTGGGYTF.

The genes are TRBV5-1 and TRBJ2-5; 8 bases are a match to TRBD1. After removal of 5 bases from V and 2 bases from J, the junction contained 8 bases not matched to a gene. Germline values: CDR1 SGHRS, CDR2 YFSETQ. The CDR3 length is 15 residues. CDR3 region: CASREGQVGQETQYF. CDR3 DNA: TGCGCCAGCAGGGAGGGACAGGTGGGACAAGAGACCCAGTACTTC.

The rearrangement uses TRBV6-5 and TRBJ2-1; 10 nucleotides match TRBD2. The junction had 6 bases not matched to a gene; V was cut back by 0 bases and J by 10 bases. Looked up from germline, CDR1 is MNHEY and CDR2 is SVGAGI. CDR3 length: 15 amino acids. The DNA for the CDR3 is TGTGCCAGCAGTTACTCCCTAGCGGGAGCCAGGGAGCAGTTCTTC. This translates into CASSYSLAGAREQFF.